This TCR beta chain was sequenced for a study of cytomegalovirus exposure and HLA in healthy donors. Germline lookup yields CDR1 MNHNS and CDR2 SASEGT. V was shortened by 5 bases and J by 8 bases, with 15 bases between the two germline ends. The CDR3 extends over 13 amino acids. PCR used 60 Vbeta primers and 13 Jbeta primers. Clones were read by immunoSEQ multiplex PCR, and TCRdb kept only the in-frame ones, dropping some. This table holds some 170,000 clones, 80% to 90% found once. V is TRBV6-1 and J is TRBJ1-2; a weak D match, TRBD1 (5 bases). The receptor's source is a woman between 45 and 60 years old in good health and CMV-seronegative. Sequenced sample: PBMCs. CDR3 coding DNA: TGTGCCAGCAGTCCCAGGGCGGGAGGAGGCTACACCTTC. Protein: CASSPRAGGGYTF.